The T cell receptor beta chain described here comes from a study of blood T cell repertoires in COVID-19. Study overall: Some COVID-19 samples were acute and others convalescent; all came from the United States, Italy and Spain. From T cells, B-cell-depleted T cells, or PBMCs came the material, which was cDNA or gDNA.

Authors' methods: Reference gene primer amplification yielded estimated nucleated cell counts. Here immunoSEQ multiplex PCR was the method, and the copy in TCRdb shows in-frame clones only, minus some. The V and J calls and the clone size are those of that table, but D and trimming were determined from the DNA. Here the sample spans approximately 140,000 clones, 84% being singletons. Trimming stripped 5 bases from V and 1 base from J, with 13 bases between. Germline loops: CDR1 SEHNR, CDR2 FQNEAQ (reference sequence). The CDR3 has 15 amino acids. Sequencing was done on a sample of peripheral blood. This clonotype originated in a woman of 80 years or more in a cohort sampled during active or convalescent COVID-19. The V and J genes are TRBV7-9 and TRBJ2-3; D remains ambiguous. The CDR3 coding sequence is TGTGCCAGCAGCCTAACAGCCAAGGGCACAGATACGCAGTATTTT. It translates to CASSLTAKGTDTQYF.